The rows below give T cell receptor beta chains drawn from one sample of a study of lymphopenia after photon versus proton radiotherapy. Only in-frame clones appear in the TCRdb table, and some are missing; sequencing was by immunoSEQ multiplex PCR. The sample lists 53,000 or so clones, around four fifths occurring once. The source was peripheral blood, collected from a patient treated with photon-based radiotherapy. Receptors were obtained from a man in his fifties or sixties with gastric cancer. Each CDR3 is given with its conserved first and last residue. D genes are given only for firm matches. Not all rows give a size; the values are once, few, many and, for expanded clones, a class.

clone_size	j_call	d_call	v_call	cdr3_aa	cdr3_nt
few	TRBJ1-1	.	TRBV4-1	CASSSNREVASSSAFF	TGCGCCAGCAGCTCAAACAGGGAGGTCGCTTCAAGCTCGGCTTTCTTT
.	TRBJ2-1	.	TRBV27	CASSNPSRNEQFF	TGTGCCAGCAGTAACCCTAGCCGCAATGAGCAGTTCTTC
few	TRBJ2-1	.	TRBV29-1	CSVEWQGQGNEQFF	TGCAGCGTTGAATGGCAGGGGCAGGGTAATGAGCAGTTCTTC
few	TRBJ1-1	.	TRBV2	CASSGGFGRGRVRSEAFF	TGTGCCAGCAGTGGGGGCTTTGGCAGGGGCCGTGTACGGAGTGAAGCTTTCTTT
once	TRBJ2-7	TRBD1	TRBV30	CAWSDRASSYEQYF	TGTGCCTGGAGCGACAGGGCGAGCTCCTACGAGCAGTACTTC
.	TRBJ2-1	.	TRBV5-5	CASSLPGASRNEQFF	TGTGCCAGCAGCTTGCCAGGGGCTTCAAGGAATGAGCAGTTCTTC
.	TRBJ1-5	TRBD1	TRBV30	CAWSRQGGSNQPQHF	TGTGCCTGGAGTCGACAGGGGGGAAGCAATCAGCCCCAGCATTTT
.	TRBJ2-7	TRBD2	TRBV4-2	CASSAGVGLEQYF	TGTGCCAGCAGCGCGGGAGTGGGGCTCGAGCAGTACTTC
once	TRBJ1-2	TRBD1	TRBV7-9	CASSLGQGHYGYTF	TGTGCCAGCAGTCTCGGACAGGGACACTATGGCTACACCTTC
few	TRBJ2-1	TRBD2	TRBV11-3	CASSLGWLAGGEDYNEQFF	TGTGCCAGCAGCTTAGGTTGGCTAGCGGGAGGAGAGGACTACAATGAGCAGTTCTTC
.	TRBJ2-7	TRBD1	TRBV19	CASSDPGTGSYEQYF	TGTGCCAGTAGTGACCCCGGGACAGGGTCCTACGAGCAGTACTTC
.	TRBJ2-7	.	TRBV29-1	CSVLTGTSYEQYF	TGCAGCGTTCTCACAGGGACCTCCTACGAGCAGTACTTC
.	TRBJ2-7	.	TRBV4-3	CASTGQRYEQYF	TGCGCCAGCACCGGACAGCGGTACGAGCAGTACTTC
once	TRBJ1-5	.	TRBV6-1	CASSQNRASNQPQHF	TGTGCCAGCAGCCAAAACCGGGCCTCCAATCAGCCCCAGCATTTT
few	TRBJ1-2	TRBD1	TRBV5-6	CASSLAYGQGSYGYTF	TGTGCCAGCAGCTTGGCCTACGGACAGGGGAGCTATGGCTACACCTTC
.	TRBJ1-1	TRBD1	TRBV7-9	CASSPGQGNTEAFF	TGTGCCAGCAGCCCGGGACAGGGGAACACTGAAGCTTTCTTT
.	TRBJ2-1	TRBD2	TRBV11-2	CASSPGTSGELYNEQFF	TGTGCCAGCAGCCCCGGGACTAGCGGAGAGCTCTACAATGAGCAGTTCTTC
.	TRBJ2-3	.	TRBV29-1	CSVDTSTDTQYF	TGCAGCGTTGACACTAGCACAGATACGCAGTATTTT
once	TRBJ2-7	TRBD2	TRBV7-2	CASSRTSGTGEQYF	TGTGCCAGCAGCCGGACTAGCGGGACGGGCGAGCAGTACTTC
.	TRBJ2-1	.	TRBV7-3	CASSSGTSSYNEQFF	TGTGCCAGCAGCTCCGGGACAAGCTCCTACAATGAGCAGTTCTTC
.	TRBJ2-2	TRBD2	TRBV6-1	CASSEGGSTGELFF	TGTGCCAGCAGTGAGGGGGGGAGTACCGGGGAGCTGTTTTTT
.	TRBJ2-1	.	TRBV5-6	CASSFGGIAYNEQFF	TGTGCCAGCAGCTTTGGGGGTATAGCTTACAATGAGCAGTTCTTC
.	TRBJ2-5	.	TRBV5-6	CASSRGTVQETQYF	TGTGCCAGCAGCCGGGGGACAGTACAAGAGACCCAGTACTTC
few	TRBJ2-3	.	TRBV19	CASTSLARGDTDTQYF	TGTGCCAGTACCAGTCTCGCCCGGGGAGACACAGATACGCAGTATTTT
.	TRBJ1-1	.	TRBV28	CASSFFSAGAPGTEAFF	TGTGCCAGCAGTTTTTTTTCGGCGGGGGCGCCGGGAACTGAAGCTTTCTTT
.	TRBJ2-3	.	TRBV6-5	CASGTDYTDTQYF	TGTGCCAGCGGAACGGACTACACAGATACGCAGTATTTT
.	TRBJ2-6	.	TRBV7-2	CASSPRGGGDSGANVLTF	TGTGCCAGCAGCCCCCGGGGAGGAGGGGACTCTGGGGCCAACGTCCTGACTTTC
few	TRBJ2-7	.	TRBV7-6	CASSLHPAGRDEQYF	TGTGCCAGCAGCTTACATCCGGCGGGGCGGGACGAGCAGTACTTC
.	TRBJ2-1	.	TRBV7-8	CGAGTYNEQFF	TGTGGGGCGGGCACCTACAATGAGCAGTTCTTC
.	TRBJ2-2	TRBD2	TRBV4-1	CASSQGLAINTGELFF	TGCGCCAGCAGCCAGGGACTAGCTATAAACACCGGGGAGCTGTTTTTT
once	TRBJ2-7	TRBD1	TRBV29-1	CSVVTGESYEQYF	TGCAGCGTGGTAACAGGGGAATCCTACGAGCAGTACTTC
.	TRBJ2-5	.	TRBV19	CASSPGGGDKTQYF	TGTGCCAGTAGCCCCGGCGGAGGGGACAAGACCCAGTACTTC